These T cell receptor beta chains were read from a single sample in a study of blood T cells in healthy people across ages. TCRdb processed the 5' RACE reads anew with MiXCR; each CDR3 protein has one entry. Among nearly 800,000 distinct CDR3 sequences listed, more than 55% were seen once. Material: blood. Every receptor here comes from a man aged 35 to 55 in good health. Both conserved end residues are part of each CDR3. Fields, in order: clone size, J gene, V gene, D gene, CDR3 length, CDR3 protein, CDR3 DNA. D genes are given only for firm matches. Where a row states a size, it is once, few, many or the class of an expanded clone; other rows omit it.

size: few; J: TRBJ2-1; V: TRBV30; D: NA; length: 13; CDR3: CAWSAGFANEQFF; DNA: TGTGCCTGGAGCGCAGGGTTCGCAAATGAGCAGTTCTTC
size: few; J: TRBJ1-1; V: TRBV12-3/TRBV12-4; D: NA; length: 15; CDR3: CASAHDTGHNTEAFF; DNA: TGTGCCAGCGCCCACGACACAGGCCACAACACTGAAGCTTTCTTT
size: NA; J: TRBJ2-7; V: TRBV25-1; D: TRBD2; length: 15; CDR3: CASSLAGGRSYEQYF; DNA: TGTGCCAGCAGCCTAGCGGGAGGGAGGTCTTACGAGCAGTACTTC
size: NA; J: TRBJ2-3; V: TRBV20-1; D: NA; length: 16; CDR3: CSARRLSSVRTDTQYF; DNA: TGCAGTGCTAGACGGTTGTCTAGTGTTCGGACAGATACGCAGTATTTT
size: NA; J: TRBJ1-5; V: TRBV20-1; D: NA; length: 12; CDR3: CSASSYNQPQHF; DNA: TGCAGTGCTTCATCCTACAATCAGCCCCAGCATTTT
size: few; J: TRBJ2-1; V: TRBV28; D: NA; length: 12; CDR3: CASSSGGQEQFF; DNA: TGTGCCAGCAGTAGTGGGGGTCAGGAGCAGTTCTTC
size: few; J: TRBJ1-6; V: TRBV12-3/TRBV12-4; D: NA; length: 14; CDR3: CASSFRGDNSPLHF; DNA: TGTGCCAGCAGTTTCCGGGGGGATAATTCACCCCTCCACTTT
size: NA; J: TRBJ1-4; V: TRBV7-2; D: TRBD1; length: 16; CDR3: CASSLDRQGLGEKLFF; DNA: TGTGCCAGCAGCTTGGACCGACAGGGGTTGGGGGAAAAACTGTTTTTT
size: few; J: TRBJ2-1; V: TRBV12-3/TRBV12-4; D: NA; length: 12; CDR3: CASSLAFNEQFF; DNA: TGTGCCAGCAGTTTGGCCTTTAATGAGCAGTTCTTC
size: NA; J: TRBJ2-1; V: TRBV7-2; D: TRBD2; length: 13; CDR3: CASRNGRIDEQFF; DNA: TGTGCCAGCAGAAACGGGAGGATCGATGAGCAGTTCTTC
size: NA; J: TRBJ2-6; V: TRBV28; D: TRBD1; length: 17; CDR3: CASSADRGFSGANVLTF; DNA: TGTGCCAGCAGCGCCGACAGGGGATTCTCTGGGGCCAACGTCCTGACTTTC
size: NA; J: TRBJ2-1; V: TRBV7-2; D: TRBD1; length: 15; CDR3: CASSLRQGARSEQFF; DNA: TGTGCCAGCAGCTTAAGACAGGGGGCGCGTAGCGAGCAGTTCTTC
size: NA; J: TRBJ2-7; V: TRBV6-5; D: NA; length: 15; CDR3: CASSYGAGWTYEQYF; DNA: TGTGCCAGCAGTTACGGGGCGGGTTGGACCTACGAGCAGTACTTC
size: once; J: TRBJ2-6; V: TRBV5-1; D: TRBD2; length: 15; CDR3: CASEAGGSGANVLTF; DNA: TGCGCCAGCGAGGCGGGGGGATCTGGGGCCAACGTCCTGACTTTC
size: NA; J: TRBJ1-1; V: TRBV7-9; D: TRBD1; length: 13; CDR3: CASSPTGGASAFF; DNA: TGTGCCAGCAGCCCCACAGGGGGCGCTTCCGCTTTCTTT
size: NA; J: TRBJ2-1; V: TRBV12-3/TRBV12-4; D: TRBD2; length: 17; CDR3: CASTTVVGGSIIGEQFF; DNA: TGTGCCAGCACCACAGTCGTCGGCGGGAGTATTATTGGTGAGCAGTTCTTC
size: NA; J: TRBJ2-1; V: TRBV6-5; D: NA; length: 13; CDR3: CASSPYRANEQFF; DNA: TGTGCCAGCAGTCCCTATAGGGCCAATGAGCAGTTCTTC
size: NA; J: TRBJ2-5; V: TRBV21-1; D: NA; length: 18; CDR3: CASSKVGACRDVEETQYF; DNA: TGTGCCAGCAGCAAAGTGGGGGCTTGCCGGGACGTCGAAGAGACCCAGTACTTC
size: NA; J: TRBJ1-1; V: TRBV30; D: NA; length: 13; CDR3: CAWSNQGSTEAFF; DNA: TGTGCCTGGAGCAACCAGGGAAGCACTGAAGCTTTCTTT
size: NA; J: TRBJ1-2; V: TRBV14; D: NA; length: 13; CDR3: CASSPTGQAGYTF; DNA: TGTGCCAGCAGCCCCACAGGGCAAGCGGGCTACACCTTC
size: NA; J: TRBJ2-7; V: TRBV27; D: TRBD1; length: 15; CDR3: CASSLRGTGSYEQYF; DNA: TGTGCCAGCAGTTTAAGGGGGACAGGGTCCTACGAGCAGTACTTC
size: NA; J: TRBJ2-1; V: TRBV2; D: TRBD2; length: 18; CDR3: CASSERLAGGPSYNEQFF; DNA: TGTGCCAGCAGTGAACGGCTAGCGGGGGGGCCTTCCTACAATGAGCAGTTCTTC
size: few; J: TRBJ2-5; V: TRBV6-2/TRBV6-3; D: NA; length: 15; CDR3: CASSRGLGNPETQYF; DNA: TGTGCCAGCAGCCGTGGACTCGGGAATCCGGAGACCCAGTACTTC
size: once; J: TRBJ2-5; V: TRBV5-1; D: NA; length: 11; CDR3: CASSLWDKGYF; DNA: TGCGCCAGCAGCCTCTGGGATAAGGGGTACTTC
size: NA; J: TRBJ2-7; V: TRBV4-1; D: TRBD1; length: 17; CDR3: CASSQDKGRGQTYEQYF; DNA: TGCGCCAGCAGCCAAGATAAGGGTAGGGGACAGACCTACGAGCAGTACTTC
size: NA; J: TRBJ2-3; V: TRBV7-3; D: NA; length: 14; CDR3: CASSLMEGTDTQYF; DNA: TGTGCCAGCAGCTTAATGGAGGGGACAGATACGCAGTATTTT
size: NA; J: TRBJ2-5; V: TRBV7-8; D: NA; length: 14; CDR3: CASSPGIWVETQYF; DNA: TGTGCCAGCAGCCCAGGGATCTGGGTGGAGACCCAGTACTTC
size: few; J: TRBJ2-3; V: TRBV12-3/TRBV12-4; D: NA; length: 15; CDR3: CASSQRGNPTDTQYF; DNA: TGTGCCAGCAGTCAGCGAGGGAATCCCACAGATACGCAGTATTTT
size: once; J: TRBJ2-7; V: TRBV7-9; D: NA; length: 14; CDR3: CASSHRARKETQYF; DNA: TGTGCCAGCAGCCACCGGGCCAGGAAGGAGACTCAGTACTTC
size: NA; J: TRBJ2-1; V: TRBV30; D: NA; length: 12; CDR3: CAGSAYREGQFF; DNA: TGTGCCGGGAGTGCCTACAGGGAAGGGCAGTTCTTC
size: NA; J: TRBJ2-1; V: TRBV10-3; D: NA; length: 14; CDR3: CAISESRGYNEQFF; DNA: TGTGCCATCAGTGAGTCCCGGGGCTACAATGAGCAGTTCTTC
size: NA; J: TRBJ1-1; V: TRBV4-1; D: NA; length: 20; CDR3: CASSQDDGQEGSSANTEAFF; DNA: TGCGCCAGCAGCCAAGATGATGGACAAGAGGGCTCCTCGGCGAACACTGAAGCTTTCTTT
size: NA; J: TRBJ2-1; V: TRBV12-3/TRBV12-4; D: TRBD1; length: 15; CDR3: CASSPRGQGTNEQFF; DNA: TGTGCCAGCAGTCCCCGGGGACAGGGTACGAATGAGCAGTTCTTC
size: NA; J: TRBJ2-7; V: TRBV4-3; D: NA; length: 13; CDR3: CASSQSLTGRSYF; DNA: TGCGCCAGCAGCCAATCGTTGACAGGGAGGTCGTACTTC
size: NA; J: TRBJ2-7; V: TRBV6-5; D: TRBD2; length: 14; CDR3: CATLAGPLSYEQYF; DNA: TGTGCCACCCTAGCGGGACCCCTCTCCTACGAGCAGTACTTC
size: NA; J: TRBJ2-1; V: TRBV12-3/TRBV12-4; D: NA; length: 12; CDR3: CASSLVGYEQFF; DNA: TGTGCCAGCAGTTTAGTGGGATATGAGCAGTTCTTC
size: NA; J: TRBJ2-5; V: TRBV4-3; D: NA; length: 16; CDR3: CASSQDRANNKETQYF; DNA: TGCGCCAGCAGCCAAGATCGGGCTAACAATAAAGAGACCCAGTACTTC
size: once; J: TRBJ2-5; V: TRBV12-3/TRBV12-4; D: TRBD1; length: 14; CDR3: CASGRQGPQETQYF; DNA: TGTGCCAGCGGGCGACAGGGTCCTCAAGAGACCCAGTACTTC
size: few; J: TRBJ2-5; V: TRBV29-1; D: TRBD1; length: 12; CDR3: CSLDRGTETQYF; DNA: TGCAGCTTGGACAGGGGCACGGAGACCCAGTACTTC
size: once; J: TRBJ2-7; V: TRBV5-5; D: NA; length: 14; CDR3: CASSLGVSTYEQYF; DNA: TGTGCCAGCAGCTTGGGGGTTAGCACCTACGAGCAGTACTTC
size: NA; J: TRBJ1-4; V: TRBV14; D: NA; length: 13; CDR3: CASKRRHLGAKFF; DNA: TGTGCCAGTAAACGCCGCCATCTCGGGGCCAAGTTTTTT
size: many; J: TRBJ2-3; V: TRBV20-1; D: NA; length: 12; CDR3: CSAKTGTDTQYF; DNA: TGCAGTGCTAAGACAGGCACAGATACGCAGTATTTT
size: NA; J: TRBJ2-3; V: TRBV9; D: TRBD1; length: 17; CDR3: CASSMYYPGQTSDTQYF; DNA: TGTGCCAGCAGCATGTACTACCCGGGACAGACCTCAGATACGCAGTATTTT
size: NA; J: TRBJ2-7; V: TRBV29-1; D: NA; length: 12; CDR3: CSVEGTVYEQYF; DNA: TGCAGCGTTGAAGGGACAGTCTACGAGCAGTACTTC
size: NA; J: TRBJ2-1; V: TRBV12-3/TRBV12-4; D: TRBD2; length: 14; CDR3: CASIYSGMDNEQFF; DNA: TGTGCCAGCATCTATAGCGGGATGGACAATGAGCAGTTCTTC
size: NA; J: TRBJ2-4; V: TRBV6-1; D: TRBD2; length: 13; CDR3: CGGLAGTKNIQYF; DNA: TGTGGAGGACTAGCGGGGACCAAAAACATTCAGTACTTC
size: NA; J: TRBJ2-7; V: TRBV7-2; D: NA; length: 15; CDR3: CASSPAWGDRESQYF; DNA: TGTGCCAGCAGCCCCGCATGGGGGGACCGGGAGTCCCAGTACTTC
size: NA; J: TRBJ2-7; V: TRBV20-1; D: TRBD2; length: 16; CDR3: CSARDLGGAVYNEQYF; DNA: TGCAGTGCTAGAGATCTCGGGGGGGCCGTCTACAATGAGCAGTACTTC
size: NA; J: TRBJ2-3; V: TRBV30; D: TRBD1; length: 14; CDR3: CAWSRDRGTDTQYF; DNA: TGTGCCTGGAGTAGGGACAGGGGCACAGATACGCAGTATTTT
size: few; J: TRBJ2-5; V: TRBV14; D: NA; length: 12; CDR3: CASGVLGETQYF; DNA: TGTGCCAGCGGAGTTTTGGGAGAGACCCAGTACTTC
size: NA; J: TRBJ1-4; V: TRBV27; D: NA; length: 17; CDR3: CASSLSQVLTTNEKLFF; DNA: TGTGCCAGCAGTTTATCGCAGGTGTTGACAACTAATGAAAAACTGTTTTTT
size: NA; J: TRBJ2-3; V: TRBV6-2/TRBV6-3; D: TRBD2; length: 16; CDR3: CASSSFLAGRLDTQYF; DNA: TGTGCCAGCAGTTCCTTCCTAGCGGGAAGATTAGATACGCAGTATTTT